This TCR beta chain derives from a study of CD8+ T cells in alopecia areata. At the level of the study: The duration of tofacitinib was 6 to 18 months, with 6 months off drug afterward. The study's findings and limits: In scalp, tofacitinib significantly decreased clonality and expanded CD8+ clones among the top 100. The study found that many expanded lesional clones persisted in scalp and blood during tofacitinib.

This clone was observed a few times. The antigen is undetermined. Isolated RNA was reverse transcribed into cDNA used as the sequencing template. The assay was immunoSEQ multiplex PCR, and TCRdb's table has in-frame clones only and misses some. This sample has 150,000 to 200,000 clones, with around three fifths found just once. Germline CDR1 reads SNHLY; CDR2 reads FYNNEI. This CDR3 is built from 11 residues. V gave up 8 bases and J gave up 6 bases, with 7 bases separating them. The treatment was: oral pan-JAK inhibitor, 5-10 mg twice daily. The TCR sequence derives from a human donor with alopecia areata. Sequencing was performed on CD4+ T cells sorted from blood, taken at week 24, from a patient treated with tofacitinib. This sequence joins TRBV2 and TRBJ1-4; D gene uncertain. The CDR3: CASGGDEKLFF. As DNA, the CDR3 is TGTGCCAGCGGTGGGGATGAAAAACTGTTTTTT.